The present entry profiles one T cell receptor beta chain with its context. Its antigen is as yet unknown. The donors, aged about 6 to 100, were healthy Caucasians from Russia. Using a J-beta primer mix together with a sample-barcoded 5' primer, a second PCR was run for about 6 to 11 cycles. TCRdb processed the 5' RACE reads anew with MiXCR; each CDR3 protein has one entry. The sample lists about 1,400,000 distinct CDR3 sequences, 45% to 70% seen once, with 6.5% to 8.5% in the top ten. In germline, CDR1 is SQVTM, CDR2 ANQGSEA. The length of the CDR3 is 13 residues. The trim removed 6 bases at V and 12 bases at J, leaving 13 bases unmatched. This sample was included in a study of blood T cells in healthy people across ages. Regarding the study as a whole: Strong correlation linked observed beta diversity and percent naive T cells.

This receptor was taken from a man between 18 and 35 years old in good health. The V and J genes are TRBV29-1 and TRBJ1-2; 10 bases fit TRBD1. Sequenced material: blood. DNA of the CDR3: TGCAGCGTCGAGGGGGGACAGGGGACTCTTGACACCTTC. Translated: CSVEGGQGTLDTF.